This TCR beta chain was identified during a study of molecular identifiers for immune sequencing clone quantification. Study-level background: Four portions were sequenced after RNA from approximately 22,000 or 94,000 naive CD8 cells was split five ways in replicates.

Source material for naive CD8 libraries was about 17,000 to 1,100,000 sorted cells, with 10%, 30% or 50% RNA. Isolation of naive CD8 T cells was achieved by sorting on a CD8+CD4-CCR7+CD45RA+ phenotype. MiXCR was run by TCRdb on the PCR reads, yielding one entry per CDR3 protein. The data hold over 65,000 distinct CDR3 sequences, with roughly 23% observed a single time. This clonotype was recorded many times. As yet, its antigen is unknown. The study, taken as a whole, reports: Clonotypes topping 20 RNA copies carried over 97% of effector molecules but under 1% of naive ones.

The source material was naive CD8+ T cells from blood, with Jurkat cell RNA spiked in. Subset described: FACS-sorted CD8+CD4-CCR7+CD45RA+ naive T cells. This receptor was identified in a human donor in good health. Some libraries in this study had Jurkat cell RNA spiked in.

For the CDR3, the DNA is TGTGCCAGCAGCTCGTCATGGGACAGGGGGCAACAGTACTTC. Amino acids: CASSSSWDRGQQYF. The V call is TRBV7-9, the J call TRBJ2-4; TRBD1 matches at 12 bases. This CDR3 has 14 residues. The V segment lost 4 bases and the J segment 13 bases; nucleotides outside the gene matches: 8. Per the germline V gene, CDR1 is SEHNR and CDR2 is FQNEAQ (reference sequence).